Listed below are T cell receptor beta chains from one sample, sequenced in a study of blood T cell repertoires in COVID-19. Sequenced by immunoSEQ multiplex PCR; TCRdb stores in-frame clones only, minus some. In the table there are over 150,000 clones, more than 70% of which are singletons. The sample taken for sequencing was peripheral blood. The receptors were gathered from a woman older than 75 with active or convalescent COVID-19. Both conserved end residues are part of each CDR3. D genes are given only for firm matches. Rows may omit the clone size; those that give it use once, few, many or a size class.

v_gene	j_gene	len	abundance	d_gene	CDR3aa	CDR3nt
TRBV7-3	TRBJ2-2	15	NA	NA	CASSLGSAQTGELFF	TGTGCCAGCAGCTTAGGTAGCGCTCAAACCGGGGAGCTGTTTTTT
TRBV19	TRBJ2-4	18	NA	TRBD2	CASSSTGTSGLAKNIQYF	TGTGCCAGTAGTTCGACCGGGACTAGCGGATTAGCCAAAAACATTCAGTACTTC
TRBV28	TRBJ1-1	14	NA	NA	CASSHRVVGTEAFF	TGTGCCAGCAGCCACAGGGTCGTGGGCACTGAAGCTTTCTTT
TRBV28	TRBJ2-6	15	NA	NA	CASSLMRAGANVLTF	TGTGCCAGCAGTTTAATGCGGGCTGGGGCCAACGTCCTGACTTTC
TRBV6-5	TRBJ2-5	12	NA	NA	CASRNSQETQYF	TGTGCCAGCAGAAATAGCCAAGAGACCCAGTACTTC
TRBV13	TRBJ1-1	17	NA	NA	CASRHGKGRLRSTEAFF	TGTGCCAGCAGGCATGGTAAAGGGAGACTTAGGAGCACTGAAGCTTTCTTT
TRBV10-1	TRBJ2-1	15	NA	TRBD2	CASSHGLAGGSEQFF	TGCGCCAGCAGTCATGGACTAGCGGGAGGATCTGAGCAGTTCTTC
TRBV28	TRBJ2-3	14	NA	TRBD2	CASRLLAGIDTQYF	TGTGCCAGCAGACTACTAGCGGGGATAGATACGCAGTATTTT
TRBV4-1	TRBJ1-5	18	NA	TRBD1	CASSHAVDRPLGNQPQHF	TGCGCCAGCAGCCATGCCGTGGACAGGCCTTTAGGCAATCAGCCCCAGCATTTT
TRBV19	TRBJ2-3	13	NA	NA	CASRSGPGDTQYF	TGTGCCAGTAGGAGCGGGCCCGGGGATACGCAGTATTTT
TRBV18	TRBJ1-4	15	NA	NA	CASSRPGERNEKLFF	TGTGCCAGCTCACGTCCCGGGGAAAGGAATGAAAAACTGTTTTTT
TRBV28	TRBJ1-2	14	NA	NA	CASSLSGGSYGYTF	TGTGCCAGCAGTTTATCTGGCGGATCGTATGGCTACACCTTC
TRBV11-2	TRBJ1-1	15	few	TRBD1	CASSLLHRGTSPAFF	TGTGCCAGCAGCTTACTTCACAGGGGGACCTCTCCCGCTTTCTTT
TRBV4-1	TRBJ2-3	18	NA	NA	CASTESLGQGPLIDTQYF	TGCGCCAGCACAGAGAGCCTGGGGCAGGGGCCTTTGATAGATACGCAGTATTTT
TRBV15	TRBJ2-1	15	once	NA	CATHNPAALGDEQFF	TGTGCCACCCACAACCCGGCGGCGCTAGGGGATGAGCAGTTCTTC
TRBV28	TRBJ1-4	16	NA	TRBD1	CASSHALDRAEEKLFF	TGTGCCAGCAGCCACGCTCTGGACAGGGCCGAAGAAAAACTGTTTTTT
TRBV28	TRBJ1-2	15	few	TRBD1	CASSLGGQGSYGYTF	TGTGCCAGCAGTTTGGGAGGACAGGGTTCCTATGGCTACACCTTC
TRBV30	TRBJ1-2	11	NA	NA	CAYEQNYGYTF	TGTGCCTACGAACAGAACTATGGCTACACCTTC
TRBV7-8	TRBJ2-5	17	NA	NA	CASRKGESTGYQETQYF	TGTGCCAGCAGAAAGGGGGAGTCGACGGGGTACCAAGAGACCCAGTACTTC
TRBV29-1	TRBJ2-1	15	NA	TRBD1	CSVEAWDRGYNEQFF	TGCAGCGTTGAAGCCTGGGACAGGGGATACAATGAGCAGTTCTTC
TRBV7-2	TRBJ2-1	15	NA	NA	CASSYDRTAYNEQFF	TGTGCCAGCAGCTACGACAGGACAGCTTACAATGAGCAGTTCTTC
TRBV2	TRBJ1-2	12	NA	TRBD1	CASGQGQILPLF	TGTGCCAGCGGACAGGGACAGATCCTGCCACTATTC
TRBV24-1	TRBJ2-5	16	NA	TRBD1	CATSDSGTGAGETQYF	TGTGCCACCAGTGATTCCGGGACAGGGGCAGGGGAGACCCAGTACTTC